The 23 T cell receptor beta chains below all came from one sample that was sequenced in a study of T cell changes during pregnancy in multiple sclerosis. Libraries were prepared by immunoSEQ multiplex PCR; TCRdb keeps only in-frame clonotypes and omits some of them. This table holds approximately 120,000 clones, roughly 95% found once. Material: peripheral blood, obtained after pregnancy. These TCRs come from a female donor with multiple sclerosis, enrolled in a pregnancy study.

V usage is TRBV4-3 and J usage is TRBJ2-1, with TRBD2 identical over 9 bases. The CDR3 length is 16 residues. V dropped 1 base and J dropped 3; count of bases not matched to a gene: 4. Per germline, CDR1 LGHNA and CDR2 YSLEER. CDR3 DNA sequence: TGCGCCAGCAGCCAAGCCGGGACTAGCCTCTACAATGAGCAGTTCTTC. This gives the protein CASSQAGTSLYNEQFF.

The rearrangement joins TRBV19 to TRBJ2-2; weak D call: TRBD1 (6 bases). The CDR3 is 15 amino acids. Germline lookup yields CDR1 LNHDA and CDR2 SQIVND (reference sequence). Trimming left V 5 bases short and J 7 bases short, with 17 bases between. DNA for the CDR3: TGTGCCAGTAGTGGGGCAGGGGCGTCTTTCGGGGAGCTGTTTTTT. This gives the protein CASSGAGASFGELFF.

V and J are TRBV7-8 and TRBJ2-2; D is undetermined. CDR1 and CDR2 from the germline V gene are SGHVS and FQNEAQ. Trimming took off 1 base at V and 8 bases at J, with 11 bases between the two ends. The CDR3 contains 14 residues. The CDR3 sequence is CASSLGLISGELFF. The CDR3 bases are TGTGCCAGCAGCTTAGGGCTCATATCTGGGGAGCTGTTTTTT.

The chain joins TRBV18 to TRBJ2-6; D perhaps matches TRBD1 (5 bases). Germline-derived CDR1 and CDR2 are KGHSH and LQKENI. The CDR3 spans 16 residues. V lost 1 base to trimming and J lost 1 base, with 8 bases between them. The CDR3 reads CASSPRSGSGANVLTF. DNA for the CDR3: TGTGCCAGCTCACCACGCTCAGGGTCTGGGGCCAACGTCCTGACTTTC.

The DNA for the CDR3 is TGTGCCAGCAGTCTAGCGGGCCTAACCTACGAGCAGTACTTC. This encodes CASSLAGLTYEQYF. J is TRBJ2-7 and V is TRBV6-5; TRBD2 agrees at 8 bases. V lost 5 bases and J lost 2; bases outside the gene matches: 5. Germline CDR1 is MNHEY and CDR2 is SVGAGI. The CDR3 length is 14 residues.

This chain connects TRBV7-9 to TRBJ1-4; 9 positions match TRBD1. The CDR3 runs 16 residues. The V gene end was trimmed by 6 bases and the J gene end by 10 bases; junction bases not matched to a gene: 15. Germline V gene data show CDR1 as SEHNR and CDR2 as FQNEAQ (reference sequence). CDR3 loop: CASRQGQGGESGKLFF. The CDR3, as DNA: TGTGCCAGCAGACAGGGACAGGGAGGAGAAAGTGGAAAACTGTTTTTT.

V and J are TRBV27 and TRBJ1-5, with 7 bases identical to TRBD1. The CDR3 extends over 14 amino acids. Trimming took 6 bases from V and 9 from J; bases not matched to a gene: 11. CDR1 is MNHEY, CDR2 SMNVEV, per germline (reference sequence). The CDR3, as DNA: TGTGCCAGCAGGGGGGACAGCCCAATCACGCCCCAGCATTTT. Its translation is CASRGDSPITPQHF.

The gene calls are TRBV9 and TRBJ1-3, with D hard to call. The CDR3 is made up of 13 amino acids. V was trimmed by 7 bases and J by 7 bases, leaving 15 bases between them. The germline V gene encodes CDR1 SGDLS and CDR2 YYNGEE. The CDR3 protein is CASQAGSGNTIYF. The CDR3 DNA reads as TGTGCCAGCCAGGCGGGATCGGGTAACACCATATATTTT.

The J gene is TRBJ1-4, the V gene TRBV6-1; no clear D gene. Trimming shortened V by 9 bases and J by 0 bases, and 14 bases separated the two germline ends. CDR1 is MNHNS and CDR2 is SASEGT in the germline V gene. The length of the CDR3 is 15 residues. The CDR3 loop reads CASRIDGATNEKLFF. The CDR3 nucleotides are TGTGCCAGTAGAATCGACGGGGCAACTAATGAAAAACTGTTTTTT.

The chain is built from TRBV7-8 and TRBJ2-5; 9 positions match TRBD2. The CDR3 has 16 residues. CDR1 and CDR2 from the germline V gene are SGHVS and FQNEAQ. Trimming at V came to 0 bases and at J to 4 bases, leaving 6 bases not matched to a gene. The CDR3 DNA sequence: TGTGCCAGCAGCTTAGCTCTGCGGGAGGGCCTAGAGACCCAGTACTTC. Residues: CASSLALREGLETQYF.

V usage is TRBV5-1 and J usage is TRBJ2-5; D unclear. Germline CDR1 is SGHRS and CDR2 is YFSETQ. This CDR3 spans 16 amino acids. V gave up 0 bases and J gave up 0 bases, with 12 bases separating them. The CDR3 loop reads CASSLEVGKYQETQYF. In DNA form, the CDR3 reads TGCGCCAGCAGCTTGGAGGTGGGCAAATACCAAGAGACCCAGTACTTC.

CDR3 nucleotides: TGTGCCAGCACCAAGACAGGATTTTACGAGCAGTACTTC. Its translation: CASTKTGFYEQYF. The rearrangement joins TRBV7-8 to TRBJ2-7, with D tentatively TRBD1 (6 bases). The CDR3 loop spans 13 amino acids. Trimming pared 7 bases from V and 4 bases from J, leaving 14 bases between. Germline CDR1 is SGHVS and CDR2 is FQNEAQ.

The chain uses TRBV9 and TRBJ2-3; TRBD1 aligns across 9 bases. The V and J ends lost 3 bases and 4 bases, in that order; junction bases with no gene match: 9. Germline V CDR1 and CDR2: SGDLS, YYNGEE. The CDR3 contains 16 residues. CDR3 region: CASSGPTGGRADTQYF. The CDR3 nucleotides are TGTGCCAGCAGCGGACCGACAGGGGGTCGGGCAGATACGCAGTATTTT.

This clone has a single count. This sequence joins TRBV28 and TRBJ1-2; 7 nucleotides match TRBD1. CDR3 length: 13 amino acids. The germline gives CDR1 MDHEN, CDR2 SYDVKM. The ends lost 2 bases at V and 6 bases at J; junction bases unmatched: 3. CDR3 in amino acids: CASSLLTGDGYTF. Written as DNA, the CDR3 is TGTGCCAGCAGTTTACTTACAGGGGATGGCTACACCTTC.

The rearrangement uses TRBV2 and TRBJ2-3; TRBD2 might be the D (5 bases). Trimming pared 0 bases from V and 4 bases from J, leaving 8 bases between. Germline values: CDR1 SNHLY, CDR2 FYNNEI. This CDR3 comprises 14 residues. The CDR3 loop is CASSEARAADTQYF. The CDR3 DNA follows: TGTGCCAGCAGTGAAGCGAGGGCGGCAGATACGCAGTATTTT.

The chain combines TRBV15 with TRBJ2-1, with D perhaps matching TRBD2 (6 bases). This CDR3 region has 12 residues. With 3 bases removed from V and 7 bases from J, the gap between germline ends came to 7 bases. Germline CDR1 is LNHNV and CDR2 is YYDKDF (reference sequence). Here the CDR3 reads CATSSRGNEQFF. The CDR3 DNA is TGTGCCACCAGCAGCCGGGGGAATGAGCAGTTCTTC.

This rearrangement joins TRBV5-6 to TRBJ1-1; D is undetermined. V dropped 2 bases and J dropped 7 bases, with 9 bases sitting between them. This CDR3 spans 12 amino acids. Germline CDR1 and CDR2: SGHDT and YYEEEE. DNA of the CDR3: TGTGCCAGCAGCTTCATCACCGGTGAAGCTTTCTTT. Encoded protein: CASSFITGEAFF.

This chain connects TRBV11-2 to TRBJ2-5, with TRBD2 as a possible D gene (6 bases). Trimming took off 0 bases at V and 4 bases at J, with 15 bases between the two ends. Germline loops: CDR1 SGHAT, CDR2 FQNNGV. This CDR3 is 16 amino acids long. The CDR3 protein is CASSLEKEGRIETQYF. CDR3 in DNA: TGTGCCAGCAGCTTAGAAAAGGAGGGACGTATAGAGACCCAGTACTTC.

This chain joins TRBV11-3 and TRBJ2-2; 7 nucleotides line up with TRBD1. J gave up 7 bases and V 6 bases, and 2 bases lay outside the gene matches. The CDR3 has 12 residues. Per germline, CDR1 SGHNT and CDR2 YENEEA. CDR3 protein: CASSRTGGELFF. CDR3 sequence (DNA): TGTGCCAGCAGTCGGACAGGCGGGGAGCTGTTTTTT.

The J gene is TRBJ2-7, the V gene TRBV11-2; 8 bases fit TRBD2. Looked up from germline, CDR1 is SGHAT and CDR2 is FQNNGV. The junction had 11 bases not matched to a gene; V was cut back by 5 bases and J by 5 bases. The CDR3 has 15 residues. CDR3 in amino acids: CASSVTGTSADEQYF. The CDR3, as DNA: TGTGCCAGCAGCGTCACCGGGACTAGTGCCGACGAGCAGTACTTC.

The rearrangement joins TRBV2 to TRBJ1-3, with D unresolved. The V end was cut by 6 bases, the J end by 4 bases, with 10 bases between. This CDR3 comprises 13 residues. The V gene's germline CDR1 is SNHLY and CDR2 FYNNEI. The CDR3 region is CASRGVPGNTIYF. In nucleotides, the CDR3 is TGTGCCAGCAGGGGAGTCCCCGGAAACACCATATATTTT.

The CDR3 sequence is CASSGGNEQFF. DNA of the CDR3: TGTGCCAGCAGTGGAGGGAATGAGCAGTTCTTC. V and J are TRBV25-1 and TRBJ2-1, with D possibly being TRBD2 (5 bases). The CDR3 has 11 amino acids. Germline CDR1 and CDR2: MGHDK and SYGVNS. V was cut by 4 bases and J by 7 bases, with 5 bases left in between.

This chain links TRBV5-6 with TRBJ2-3; 9 positions agree with TRBD2. This CDR3 is 15 amino acids long. Trimming took 1 base from V and 7 from J; bases not matched to a gene: 7. Germline CDR1 is SGHDT and CDR2 is YYEEEE. CDR3 sequence (DNA): TGTGCCAGCAGCTTGCCAGCGGGAGGTTTCCATACGCAGTATTTT. Amino acid sequence: CASSLPAGGFHTQYF.